The count of the clone carrying this T cell receptor (beta chain) is one. The data stem from a study of brain T cells in children with intractable seizures. Profiled with immunoSEQ multiplex PCR; TCRdb holds only in-frame clones, not every one. In the table there are about 320,000 clones, more than 85% of which are singletons. Time point given: blood from clinic visit 5 months post-surgery; TSC patient then seizure free. Surgery cases with the highest brain T cell transcript signatures were chosen for sequencing. Before surgery, patients took at least one anti-epileptic drug. The input for sequencing was peripheral blood, taken 4 to 6 months after surgery. This clonotype originated in a boy in the first two years of life with tuberous sclerosis and intractable seizures.

The CDR3 nucleotides are TGTGCCAGCAGTGAAGCGACTAGCGGGGTTGTCTACGAGCAGTACTTC. It translates to CASSEATSGVVYEQYF. The chain has TRBV6-1 and TRBJ2-7; 11 positions agree with TRBD2. CDR1 and CDR2 from the germline V gene are MNHNS and SASEGT. Germline trimming cut 0 bases from V and 3 bases from J; bases unmatched to any gene: 4. The CDR3 sequence is 16 residues long.